This TCR beta chain was recovered during a study of identical twins (dated by TCRdb to 2016 to 2017). Broadly, across the study: TCR alpha and beta repertoires from monozygotic twins, unrelated adults of various ages and cord blood were deep-sequenced to test whether fetal clonotypes persist. To rule out contamination, the twin experiments were replicated at different times with different library preparation protocols. The study at large found these results: Abundant cord blood beta clonotypes carried fewer insertions; young adult naive repertoires showed a weaker similar trend, while memory repertoires showed none. Conclusions relied on cross-sectional statistical analysis, since the same donors could not be followed over many years. Recombination models systematically underestimated out-of-frame TCR alpha sharing in monozygotic twins but agreed with sharing between unrelated individuals. Compared with coincidental sharing between unrelated individuals, out-of-frame TCR alpha sequences shared between twins had an excess of sequences with low generation probability. A weaker excess of twin sharing was found in beta out-of-frame sequences because the signal-to-noise ratio was lowered by fewer shared sequences. Zero-insertion analyses could be partly confounded by invariant T cells such as MAIT and iNKT, although diverse VJ usage argued against such confounding for most clonotypes.

The CDR3 goes from the cysteine to the phenylalanine over 17 residues. Just CDR3 DNA is preserved here, 51 bases in frame from base 1. Ends trimmed: V by 1 base, J by 2 bases; bases unmatched to a gene: 9. CDR1 and CDR2 are drawn from the germline V gene: MGHRA, YSYEKL. Only healthy Caucasian donors were included. Three pairs of female monozygotic twins, all aged roughly 18 to 29 years, were included in the twin cohort. Peripheral blood mononuclear cells were the source from which RNA for the TCR libraries was isolated. Receptor libraries were prepared by 5' RACE. TCRdb shows the sequencer as Illumina HiSeq 2000. Template switching introduced a universal primer binding site; the final cDNA contained a unique molecular identifier, enabling accurate counting of TCR cDNA molecules. Specific primers in the conserved constant-segment region were used to synthesize first-strand cDNA for TCR alpha and beta chains. To control for contamination, every cDNA library carried two barcodes: a SMART-Mk sample barcode plus Illumina barcodes. TruSeq adapter sequences, together with Illumina sample barcodes, were added in two successive PCR steps. The TCR alpha and beta cDNA libraries were sequenced on the Illumina HiSeq platform using custom primers. The published analysis was carried out like this. MiGEC processed the raw reads to extract unique molecular identifiers, while MiXCR was used to determine the CDR3 positions. For each individual, recombination models were inferred using an EM algorithm with the repgenHMM and IGoR tools. The analysis of shared clonotypes was done with the tcR package in R, with sharing normalized by the product of cloneset sizes. Out-of-frame nonproductive sequences were analyzed to study raw recombination free of thymic and clonal selection effects. The public sequencing data were trimmed at Q25 with fastp and processed into clonotypes with MiXCR by TCRdb, which kept only in-frame beta chains. CDR3 protein sequences are deduplicated, and each keeps its most common genes and DNA. The V and J calls and clone size come from TCRdb's table, not from the authors' own analysis. Recorded for this sample are about 900,000 distinct CDR3 sequences; roughly an eighth of them occurred a single time. Around 1.6% of the sample goes to the ten largest clones.

As to this clonotype: Its antigen is not yet known. No base quality information exists; no much larger clone differs at one position.

These data were also filed under a second study, of yellow fever vaccine responses in identical twins. In that second paper, the authors write: According to the authors, the vaccine-induced T cell response in identical twins seemed to be partly convergent and partly specific to each individual. In identical twins, the study followed T cell clones that responded to the vaccine with precision.

This TCR was recovered from a woman aged 18-35 years in good health. Recombination linked TRBV4-1 to TRBJ2-7, and 9 bases in between align with TRBD2. Sequenced sample: PBMCs. Here is the DNA: TGCGCCAGCAGCCAAGTCCCTAGCGGGACTCCCGCCTACGAGCAGTACTTC. The encoded protein is CASSQVPSGTPAYEQYF.